This T cell receptor beta chain was captured in a study of shared clonotypes between healthy human individuals. TCRdb's copy holds only in-frame clones and misses some; the assay was immunoSEQ multiplex PCR. The sample carries a few million clones, 90% to 95% recorded once. Germline CDR1 and CDR2: MGHDK and SYGVNS. This CDR3 is built from 13 residues. Trimming at V came to 9 bases and at J to 5 bases, leaving 6 bases not matched to a gene. Sequenced: naive CD4+ T cells from PBMCs. Sample subset: CD45RA+ positively selected. This receptor was identified in a man between 18 and 35 years old in good health. Some clones in this sample may be carry-over from other donors' samples. This chain links TRBV25-1 with TRBJ1-2; 10 nucleotides match TRBD1. CDR3 nucleotide sequence: TGTGCCAGTCGACAGGGGGCAGAGTATGGCTACACCTTC. Translated, it gives CASRQGAEYGYTF.